This TCR beta chain appears in the sequencing data of a study of OX40 agonist ivuxolimab in advanced cancers. Study-wide results and caveats: Average numbers of expanded clones were greater in CD8+ T cells than in CD4+.

Profiled with immunoSEQ multiplex PCR; TCRdb holds only in-frame clones, not every one. There are tens of thousands of clones in the sample; about 86% occur only once, and approximately 1% lies in the top ten. This clone was counted once. Its antigen is as yet unknown. The sequence was obtained from an adult with an advanced solid tumor such as melanoma, head and neck, liver or kidney cancer. This material consisted of CD4+ or CD8+ T cells sorted from blood, taken in a trial of the OX40 agonist ivuxolimab.

The CDR3 bases are TGTGCCGGGGACGGCCCCACAGATACGCAGTATTTT. It translates to CAGDGPTDTQYF. The chain recombines TRBV6-1 with TRBJ2-3; D is perhaps TRBD1 or TRBD2 (5 bases each). Germline lookup yields CDR1 MNHNS and CDR2 SASEGT. The CDR3 is made up of 12 amino acids. Between the trimmed V and J ends, which lost 11 bases and 2 bases, there was a span of 11 bases.